This T cell receptor beta chain was retrieved from a study of T cells after yellow fever vaccination. Background on the study: Low-cell-number fractions underwent preparation using SMART-Seq v4 Ultra Low Input.

From germline, CDR1 is SGDLS and CDR2 YYNGEE. The V end was cut by 2 bases, the J end by 1 base, with 10 bases between. CDR3 length: 15 amino acids. About this clonotype: Antigen: not known.

Findings of the study overall: Relatively few clonotypes were ones that appeared in both CD4 and CD8 compartments. Contamination of FACS-sorted repertoires by abundant clonotypes from the bulk population could occur.

A 5'RACE template-switching step, the method used to make TCR cDNA, added a universal primer site and UMIs. Each CDR3 protein is one row after TCRdb ran MiXCR on the 5' RACE reads. The table includes a few hundred thousand distinct CDR3 sequences, roughly 7% detected once. This receptor was obtained from a man aged 18 to 30 who received the YFV17D yellow fever vaccine. Sample: PBMCs, taken approximately 40 days after the first yellow fever vaccination. The chain has TRBV9 and TRBJ1-3; TRBD1 is a possible D gene (6 bases). This CDR3 is CASSVGGRSGNTIYF. CDR3 nucleotide sequence: TGTGCCAGCAGCGTGGGGGGCAGGTCTGGAAACACCATATATTTT.